One sample yielded the 30 T cell receptor beta chains listed below, sequenced in a study of blood T cell repertoires in COVID-19. Some clones are missing from TCRdb's copy, which holds only in-frame ones; the method was immunoSEQ multiplex PCR. Of under 200,000 clones listed, around four fifths were seen once; the top ten hold roughly a tenth. The source material was peripheral blood. The receptor source for this set is a woman of 80 years or more with active or convalescent COVID-19.

The chain is built from TRBV19 and TRBJ1-2; a weak D match, TRBD1 (5 bases). Trimming took 3 bases from V and 5 from J, leaving 13 bases between them. The CDR3 runs to 14 residues. The germline V gene has CDR1 LNHDA and CDR2 SQIVND (reference sequence). The CDR3 sequence: CASSITGVRYGYTF. The CDR3 nucleotides are TGTGCCAGTAGTATCACGGGGGTAAGATATGGCTACACCTTC. The whole variable domain, remainder taken from reference TRBV19 and TRBJ1-2, is DGGITQSPKYLFRKEGQNVTLSCEQNLNHDAMYWYRQDPGQGLRLIYYSQIVNDFQKGDIAEGYSVSREKKESFPLTVTSAQKNPTAFYLCASSITGVRYGYTFGSGTRLTVV.

This clone was seen a single time. The chain couples TRBV5-4 to TRBJ2-5; TRBD2 might be the D (6 bases). The CDR3 runs 15 residues. V lost 4 bases and J lost 1, with 14 bases in between. Germline assignment: CDR1 SGHNT and CDR2 YYREEE (reference sequence). This CDR3 is CASSGGDGPQETQYF. For the CDR3, the DNA is TGTGCCAGCAGCGGAGGGGACGGACCCCAAGAGACCCAGTACTTC.

The chain is built from TRBV18 and TRBJ1-1; 8 bases match TRBD1. Germline V CDR1 and CDR2: KGHSH, LQKENI. The length of the CDR3 is 11 residues. V was clipped by 6 bases and J by 12 bases; unmatched bases: 6. This CDR3 reads CASSPDRETFF. Here the CDR3 DNA reads TGTGCCAGCTCGCCGGACAGGGAAACTTTCTTT.

The chain has TRBV5-4 and TRBJ2-1; 7 nucleotides agree with TRBD1. This CDR3 is built from 15 residues. V dropped 3 bases and J dropped 7; count of bases not matched to a gene: 10. The germline gives CDR1 SGHNT, CDR2 YYREEE (reference sequence). The CDR3: CASSWRGGRTNEQFF. In DNA, the CDR3 is TGTGCCAGCAGCTGGAGAGGGGGCAGGACGAATGAGCAGTTCTTC.

This clone has only one observation. The chain carries TRBV19 and TRBJ1-4; D is uncertain. This CDR3 region has 14 residues. V was trimmed by 5 bases and J by 5 bases, leaving 12 bases between them. Germline V gene data show CDR1 as LNHDA and CDR2 as SQIVND (reference sequence). Here the CDR3 reads CASSVLSSNEKLFF. CDR3 DNA: TGTGCCAGTAGTGTCCTATCATCAAATGAAAAACTGTTTTTT.

This chain joins TRBV5-1 and TRBJ2-3; 9 nucleotides match TRBD1. The V gene's germline CDR1 is SGHRS and CDR2 YFSETQ. CDR3 size: 16 residues. V gave up 0 bases and J gave up 0 bases; unmatched junction bases: 2. The CDR3 DNA is TGCGCCAGCAGCTTGGGGACAGGGGTTAGCACAGATACGCAGTATTTT. This sequence encodes CASSLGTGVSTDTQYF. Full variable domain (outside the CDR3, taken from reference TRBV5-1 and TRBJ2-3): KAGVTQTPRYLIKTRGQQVTLSCSPISGHRSVSWYQQTPGQGLQFLFEYFSETQRNKGNFPGRFSGRQFSNSRSEMNVSTLELGDSALYLCASSLGTGVSTDTQYFGPGTRLTVL.

V usage is TRBV3-1 (or the pseudogene TRBV3-2) and J usage is TRBJ2-7; 7 bases are a match to TRBD2. Germline V CDR1 and CDR2: LGHDT, YNNKEL (reference sequence). This CDR3 spans 15 amino acids. V gave up 4 bases and J gave up 7 bases; unmatched junction bases: 13. The CDR3 loop reads CASSPLTGTNQEQYF. DNA for the CDR3: TGTGCCAGCAGCCCCTTGACCGGGACTAATCAGGAGCAGTACTTC.

The gene calls are TRBV7-2 and TRBJ2-4; 12 bases are a match to TRBD1. V lost 4 bases, J lost 3 bases, and 7 bases stayed unmatched. The CDR3 sequence is 17 residues long. The V gene's germline CDR1 is SGHTA and CDR2 FQGNSA. The CDR3, as DNA: TGTGCCAGCAGCTCCGGGACAGGGGGCGTAAACAAAAACATTCAGTACTTC. It specifies CASSSGTGGVNKNIQYF. Together with reference TRBV7-2 and TRBJ2-4, the CDR3 gives the full variable domain: GAGVSQSPSNKVTEKGKDVELRCDPISGHTALYWYRQSLGQGLEFLIYFQGNSAPDKSGLPSDRFSAERTGGSVSTLTIQRTQQEDSAVYLCASSSGTGGVNKNIQYFGAGTRLSVL.

The chain uses TRBV3-1 (or the pseudogene TRBV3-2) and TRBJ2-7, with D maybe TRBD1 (7 bases). This CDR3 is 14 amino acids long. Germline assignment: CDR1 LGHDT and CDR2 YNNKEL (reference sequence). V lost 0 bases, J lost 7 bases, and 13 bases lay in between. The CDR3 protein is CASSQDGRDSEQYF. The CDR3 bases are TGTGCCAGCAGCCAAGATGGGCGGGACAGTGAGCAGTACTTC.

In nucleotides, the CDR3 is TGTGCCAGCAGCCACATGAAGACATCCTGTGGGACTGAAGCTTTCTTT. The encoded protein is CASSHMKTSCGTEAFF. The chain joins TRBV3-1 (or the pseudogene TRBV3-2) to TRBJ1-1; D is uncertain. This CDR3 has 16 residues. Germline lookup yields CDR1 LGHDT and CDR2 YNNKEL (reference sequence). V lost 3 bases and J lost 5, with 19 bases in between.

The DNA of the CDR3 is TGCGCCAGCAGCTTGGAATCCCACTACGAGCAGTACTTC. Its protein is CASSLESHYEQYF. The chain couples TRBV5-1 to TRBJ2-7; no clear D. CDR1 SGHRS and CDR2 YFSETQ come from the germline V gene. Trimming stripped 0 bases from V and 3 bases from J, with 7 bases between. This CDR3 contains 13 residues.

The J gene is TRBJ2-1, the V gene TRBV7-2; TRBD1 matches 11 bases. From germline, CDR1 is SGHTA and CDR2 FQGNSA. After removal of 5 bases from V and 8 bases from J, the junction contained 11 bases not matched to a gene. CDR3 size: 16 residues. The CDR3 DNA sequence: TGTGCCAGCAGCACCCGTGGACAGGGGGCATGGGATGAGCAGTTCTTC. Its protein is CASSTRGQGAWDEQFF.

This clone was detected only a few times. The rearrangement uses TRBV6-5 and TRBJ1-1; a possible D gene is TRBD1 (6 bases). This CDR3 comprises 15 residues. Germline CDR1 and CDR2: MNHEY and SVGAGI. V lost 4 bases, J lost 2 bases, and 14 bases lay in between. CDR3 loop: CASSFRPDSNTEAFF. The DNA for the CDR3 is TGTGCCAGCAGTTTCCGCCCGGACAGCAACACTGAAGCTTTCTTT.

V gene TRBV7-2 combines with J gene TRBJ1-1, with no clear D. Trimming removed 2 bases from V and 4 bases from J, with 8 bases in between. CDR3 length: 13 residues. Germline V gene lookup returns CDR1 SGHTA and CDR2 FQGNSA. The DNA of the CDR3 is TGTGCCAGCAGCTTACCGCAGTCCACTGAAGCTTTCTTT. Protein product: CASSLPQSTEAFF.

A few counts support this clone. Here the CDR3 reads CASSQGEKTPLHF. The CDR3 nucleotides read TGTGCCAGCAGCCAAGGGGAGAAAACACCCCTCCACTTT. The V call is TRBV3-1 (or the pseudogene TRBV3-2), the J call TRBJ1-6; no definite D call. The CDR3 totals 13 residues. V dropped 1 base and J dropped 11 bases, with 9 bases sitting between them. Per the germline V gene, CDR1 is LGHDT and CDR2 is YNNKEL (reference sequence).

The chain employs TRBV3-1 (or the pseudogene TRBV3-2) and TRBJ1-2, with TRBD1 as a possible D gene (5 bases). Trimming removed 6 bases from V and 6 bases from J, with 14 bases in between. Germline-derived CDR1 and CDR2 are LGHDT and YNNKEL (reference sequence). The CDR3 has 13 residues. In DNA form, the CDR3 reads TGTGCCAGCAGTCACTCCTCGGGGGATGGCTACACCTTC. Protein product: CASSHSSGDGYTF.

This rearrangement joins TRBV29-1 to TRBJ2-5, with 8 nucleotides matching TRBD1. V dropped 7 bases and J dropped 4; count of bases not matched to a gene: 11. CDR3 length: 14 amino acids. Looked up from germline, CDR1 is SQVTM and CDR2 is ANQGSEA. CDR3: CSGATGGSGETQYF. The CDR3 nucleotides are TGCAGCGGAGCTACAGGGGGTTCAGGAGAGACCCAGTACTTC.

The rearrangement links TRBV10-3 to TRBJ2-7, with D possibly TRBD2 on 5 matching bases. In germline, CDR1 is ENHRY, CDR2 SYGVKD. V was pared by 8 bases and J by 2 bases, with 10 bases between. The CDR3 sequence is 12 residues long. DNA of the CDR3: TGTGCCATCGGAGGCGGACCCTACGAGCAGTACTTC. This sequence encodes CAIGGGPYEQYF.

This clone was seen just once. One end of the junction varies from germline; a read error may be responsible. The rearrangement links TRBV5-1 to TRBJ1-5; 7 bases map to TRBD1. CDR1 is SGHRS and CDR2 is YFSETQ in the germline V gene. This CDR3 region has 15 residues. Here the CDR3 reads CASSLSGQPNQPQHF. The CDR3 DNA follows: TGCGCCAGTAGCTTATCGGGACAGCCCAATCAGCCCCAGCATTTT.

This clone was counted between two and nine times. This sequence joins TRBV27 and TRBJ2-2, with a weak D call TRBD1 (5 bases). V shed 5 bases and J shed 0 bases, with 13 bases lying between them. The CDR3 sequence is 16 residues long. Germline V gives CDR1 MNHEY, CDR2 SMNVEV (reference sequence). DNA of the CDR3: TGTGCCAGCAGTCCCGACAGAGCCGCGAACACCGGGGAGCTGTTTTTT. Its protein is CASSPDRAANTGELFF.

This chain links TRBV27 with TRBJ1-5, with a possible D match to TRBD1 (6 bases). CDR1 and CDR2 from the germline V gene are MNHEY and SMNVEV (reference sequence). The CDR3 is 13 amino acids. Trimming removed 8 bases from V and 4 bases from J, with 12 bases in between. CDR3 sequence: CASGGQFNQPQHF. For the CDR3, the DNA is TGTGCCAGCGGTGGACAGTTTAATCAGCCCCAGCATTTT.

This clone was seen more than once but under ten times. This rearrangement joins TRBV19 to TRBJ1-1; 10 positions match TRBD1. The CDR3 has 15 residues. CDR1 is LNHDA, CDR2 SQIVND, per germline (reference sequence). V shed 8 bases and J 2 bases; nucleotides not matched to a gene: 8. The CDR3 reads CASDDRGRINTEAFF. The CDR3 DNA reads as TGTGCCAGTGACGACAGGGGGCGGATTAACACTGAAGCTTTCTTT.

V usage is TRBV6-5 and J usage is TRBJ2-3, with TRBD1 as a possible D gene (6 bases). This CDR3 region has 13 residues. Germline CDR1 MNHEY, CDR2 SVGAGI. V lost 7 bases, J lost 0 bases, and 8 bases lay in between. The CDR3 nucleotides are TGTGCCAGCATCGGGACAAGCACAGATACGCAGTATTTT. It translates to CASIGTSTDTQYF.

The chain is built from TRBV9 and TRBJ1-1; D unresolved. The CDR3 contains 13 residues. CDR1 and CDR2 from the germline V gene are SGDLS and YYNGEE. V was trimmed by 0 bases and J by 1 base, leaving 4 bases between them. The CDR3 nucleotides read TGTGCCAGCAGCGTAGCCAGGAACACTGAAGCTTTCTTT. Residues: CASSVARNTEAFF.

The chain links TRBV24-1 to TRBJ2-1; weak D call: TRBD2 (7 bases). V was clipped by 7 bases and J by 10 bases, with 19 bases between them. The CDR3 extends over 14 amino acids. Germline V gives CDR1 KGHDR, CDR2 SFDVKD. The CDR3 DNA sequence: TGTGCCACCAGGGGGGCGGGGGACGCCAGCGAGCAGTTCTTC. Residues: CATRGAGDASEQFF.

This rearrangement joins TRBV5-4 to TRBJ1-2; D not resolved. The germline gives CDR1 SGHNT, CDR2 YYREEE (reference sequence). The V and J ends lost 1 base and 4 bases respectively, with 11 bases between them. The CDR3 is made up of 14 amino acids. The CDR3 reads CASSLTGSGYGYTF. DNA for the CDR3: TGTGCCAGCAGCTTGACGGGGAGTGGCTATGGCTACACCTTC.

This clone came up a few times. V is TRBV5-6 and J is TRBJ1-2; D may be TRBD1 (5 bases). V was pared by 6 bases and J by 2 bases, with 17 bases between. CDR1 is SGHDT, CDR2 YYEEEE, per germline. There are 15 residues in the CDR3. CDR3 protein: CASNLAEAGNYGYTF. The CDR3 coding sequence is TGTGCCAGCAACCTAGCGGAGGCAGGGAACTATGGCTACACCTTC.

The chain links TRBV6-4 to TRBJ1-1; no reliable D call. Deletions cut 6 bases from V and 0 bases from J, with 8 bases between. CDR1 and CDR2 from the germline V gene are MRHNA and SNTAGT. CDR3 length equals 13 residues. The CDR3 DNA reads as TGTGCCAGCAGAGACCAGGTGAACACTGAAGCTTTCTTT. Amino acids: CASRDQVNTEAFF.

The CDR3, as DNA: TGTGCCACCCTGACAGAAGGTTTAAGAGCTTTCTTT. This translates into CATLTEGLRAFF. The chain employs TRBV19 and TRBJ1-1, with D perhaps matching TRBD1 (5 bases). The CDR3 contains 12 residues. Deletions cut 10 bases from V and 10 bases from J, with 19 bases between. Germline loops: CDR1 LNHDA, CDR2 SQIVND (reference sequence).

The V call is TRBV29-1, the J call TRBJ2-7, with 9 bases that match TRBD2. Looked up from germline, CDR1 is SQVTM and CDR2 is ANQGSEA. The J segment lost 1 base and the V segment lost 3 bases, leaving 4 bases of the junction unmatched. This CDR3 contains 14 residues. The CDR3 DNA is TGCAGCGTTGATTCGACTAGCGGATCCTACGAGCAGTACTTC. Its translation is CSVDSTSGSYEQYF.